This TCR beta chain was sequenced in a study of shared clonotypes between healthy human individuals. General study points: Against clonotypes common to all four donors, non-shared ones had lower generation probabilities. Limited genetic and exposure-history diversity came from having few donors.

This table comes from immunoSEQ multiplex PCR, and its TCRdb copy is limited to in-frame clones, with some not included. This table holds 1.6 million or so clones, approximately 96% found once. In the case of this clone: The antigen is unknown.

The CDR3 is 13 amino acids. Trimming shortened V by 2 bases and J by 7 bases, and 11 bases separated the two germline ends. CDR1 and CDR2 (germline): MNHEY, SMNVEV (reference sequence). Every donor, a Caucasian adult, lived in Nashville, Tennessee. This sequence originates from a man aged 25-40 years in good health. The chain recombines TRBV27 with TRBJ1-2; tentatively, D is TRBD1 (5 bases). Sample: naive CD4+ T cells sorted from blood. Subset of the sample: CD45RA+ positively selected. In DNA, the CDR3 is TGTGCCAGCAGTTTAGGGCAGAGGGGTGGCTACACCTTC. Its protein product is CASSLGQRGGYTF.